The 24 T cell receptor beta chains reported below all come from one sample, sequenced in a study of T cell responses to AZD1222 COVID-19 vaccine. Clones were sequenced by immunoSEQ multiplex PCR, and TCRdb holds only the in-frame ones, with some missing. The table shows 240,000 or so clones, with more than 85% occurring only once. The sequenced sample was peripheral blood, obtained on day 0 of AZD1222 vaccination. Source of these receptors: an adult in good health.

The chain joins TRBV10-1 to TRBJ1-6; D possibly corresponds to TRBD1 (6 bases). Germline V gene sequence: CDR1 WNHNN, CDR2 SYGVQD (reference sequence). The V end was cut by 6 bases, the J end by 7 bases, with 16 bases between. CDR3 size: 15 residues. CDR3: CASSESDRPNSPLHF. CDR3 sequence (DNA): TGCGCCAGCAGCGAATCGGACAGACCAAATTCACCCCTCCACTTT.

This clone was detected only once. The gene calls are TRBV4-1 and TRBJ1-1; D is undetermined. CDR3 length: 13 residues. V was pared by 3 bases and J by 2 bases, with 7 bases between. The germline V gene encodes CDR1 MGHRA and CDR2 YSYEKL. The chain's CDR3 is CASSQGTNTEAFF. CDR3 coding DNA: TGCGCCAGCAGCCAGGGTACAAACACTGAAGCTTTCTTT.

This chain links TRBV6-5 with TRBJ1-2; a possible D gene is TRBD1 (6 bases). The CDR3 extends over 15 amino acids. Germline CDR1 MNHEY, CDR2 SVGAGI. V was clipped by 4 bases and J by 5 bases, with 17 bases between them. The chain's CDR3 is CASSSERRGWYGYTF. The CDR3 nucleotides are TGTGCCAGCAGTTCCGAGCGTAGGGGGTGGTATGGCTACACCTTC.

The chain couples TRBV9 to TRBJ2-2; 7 nucleotides match TRBD1. Germline CDR1 reads SGDLS; CDR2 reads YYNGEE. The CDR3 totals 17 residues. Germline trimming cut 0 bases from V and 4 bases from J; bases unmatched to any gene: 9. As DNA, the CDR3 is TGTGCCAGCAGCGTAGCTACAGGGGCTAGCCTCACCGGGGAGCTGTTTTTT. This gives the protein CASSVATGASLTGELFF.

The count of this clone is one. The gene calls are TRBV6-5 and TRBJ1-1, with D unresolved. There are 15 residues in the CDR3. V lost 2 bases and J lost 2, with 12 bases in between. Germline-derived CDR1 and CDR2 are MNHEY and SVGAGI. CDR3 residues: CASSYGVRPNTEAFF. CDR3 DNA sequence: TGTGCCAGCAGTTACGGAGTCAGACCTAACACTGAAGCTTTCTTT.

The rearrangement joins TRBV18 to TRBJ2-1; 11 nucleotides line up with TRBD2. The V gene end was trimmed by 2 bases and the J gene end by 10 bases; junction bases not matched to a gene: 10. The CDR3 is made up of 16 amino acids. Germline CDR1 is KGHSH and CDR2 is LQKENI. The CDR3 nucleotides are TGTGCCAGCTCACCAACTAGCGGGGGTGCCCTCCCCGAGCAGTTCTTC. This encodes CASSPTSGGALPEQFF.

This clone has only one observation. V and J are TRBV6-5 and TRBJ1-5; D uncertain. Germline CDR1 MNHEY, CDR2 SVGAGI. With 6 bases removed from V and 5 bases from J, the gap between germline ends came to 5 bases. The CDR3 covers 11 residues. In DNA, the CDR3 is TGTGCCAGCAGAAGTGATCAGCCCCAGCATTTT. This sequence encodes CASRSDQPQHF.

The chain joins TRBV3-1 (or the pseudogene TRBV3-2) to TRBJ1-1; D remains ambiguous. Germline V gene lookup returns CDR1 LGHDT and CDR2 YNNKEL (reference sequence). The CDR3 has 13 residues. The V end lost 11 bases, the J end lost 3 bases, and 16 bases lay between the germline ends. The CDR3 loop reads CASGKLWDTEAFF. For the CDR3, the DNA is TGTGCCTCGGGGAAATTGTGGGACACTGAAGCTTTCTTT.

The chain combines TRBV6-5 with TRBJ1-2; weak D call: TRBD1 (5 bases). V lost 6 bases to trimming and J lost 6 bases, with 14 bases between them. This CDR3 has 13 amino acids. In germline, CDR1 is MNHEY, CDR2 SVGAGI. The chain's CDR3 is CASRPRTNHGYTF. For the CDR3, the DNA is TGTGCCAGCAGACCCCGGACAAACCATGGCTACACCTTC.

This chain links TRBV12-3 or TRBV12-4 with TRBJ2-3; D uncertain. The ends were cut back, 1 base at V and 11 bases at J, with 13 bases in the middle. The CDR3 totals 13 residues. The DNA of the CDR3 is TGTGCCAGCAGTTTAGGTACGGTCGCAGGGCAGTATTTT. Translated, it gives CASSLGTVAGQYF.

The rearrangement links TRBV7-9 to TRBJ2-3; 8 nucleotides line up with TRBD2. Germline loops: CDR1 SEHNR, CDR2 FQNEAQ (reference sequence). Unmatched junction bases numbered 5, after V lost 2 bases and J lost 4 bases. The CDR3 is 15 residues long. The CDR3 sequence is CASSLSGLGSDTQYF. In DNA, the CDR3 is TGTGCCAGCAGCTTATCGGGACTAGGCTCAGATACGCAGTATTTT. Filled out from reference TRBV7-9 and TRBJ2-3, the complete variable domain reads DTGVSQNPRHKITKRGQNVTFRCDPISEHNRLYWYRQTLGQGPEFLTYFQNEAQLEKSRLLSDRFSAERPKGSFSTLEIQRTEQGDSAMYLCASSLSGLGSDTQYFGPGTRLTVL.

The gene calls are TRBV10-3 and TRBJ1-5; D is perhaps TRBD1 (6 bases). This CDR3 contains 15 residues. Germline values: CDR1 ENHRY, CDR2 SYGVKD. V lost 3 bases and J lost 4, with 13 bases in between. The CDR3 here is CAISDGGRANQPQHF. CDR3 nucleotides: TGTGCCATCAGTGATGGGGGGCGGGCAAATCAGCCCCAGCATTTT.

This sequence joins TRBV28 and TRBJ1-1; 9 bases line up with TRBD1. The CDR3 runs 12 residues. Trimming cost V 8 bases and J 5 bases; bases outside gene matches: 3. Germline CDR1 is MDHEN and CDR2 is SYDVKM. CDR3 sequence (DNA): TGTGCCAGCCGGACAGGGGATACTGAAGCTTTCTTT. Its protein product is CASRTGDTEAFF.

The V and J genes are TRBV20-1 and TRBJ1-1, with D hard to call. The germline CDR1 and CDR2 sequences are DFQATT and SNEGSKA (reference sequence). This CDR3 has 11 amino acids. Trimming removed 3 bases at V and 5 bases at J, with 7 bases between. The CDR3 nucleotides are TGCAGTGCTAGGGACGGGACTGAAGCTTTCTTT. Translating it yields CSARDGTEAFF.

The chain joins TRBV5-1 to TRBJ2-1; perhaps D is TRBD1 or TRBD2 (6 bases each). The V and J ends lost 1 base and 2 bases respectively, with 16 bases between them. Germline V lookup: CDR1 SGHRS, CDR2 YFSETQ. The CDR3 runs to 17 residues. CDR3 DNA: TGCGCCAGCAGCTTGTTGCCCGGGGGCCCCACCTACAATGAGCAGTTCTTC. Translated: CASSLLPGGPTYNEQFF.

The chain recombines TRBV6-5 with TRBJ1-1; no firm D call. Trimming cost V 9 bases and J 2 bases, with 13 bases left between them. This CDR3 comprises 13 residues. The germline V gene has CDR1 MNHEY and CDR2 SVGAGI. As DNA, the CDR3 is TGTGCCAGTCGGAAGTCGGGCAACACTGAAGCTTTCTTT. It codes for CASRKSGNTEAFF.

This clone was detected only a few times. The V and J genes are TRBV7-2 and TRBJ1-1; D call uncertain. Germline V lookup: CDR1 SGHTA, CDR2 FQGNSA. V shed 3 bases and J shed 5 bases, with 10 bases lying between them. CDR3 length: 13 amino acids. The CDR3 is CASSFSVNTEAFF. The CDR3 DNA reads TGTGCCAGCAGCTTCTCAGTAAATACTGAAGCTTTCTTT.

The chain couples TRBV20-1 to TRBJ2-7, with 8 bases aligning to TRBD2. The junction had 8 bases not matched to a gene; V was cut back by 3 bases and J by 1 base. The length of the CDR3 is 15 residues. Germline lookup yields CDR1 DFQATT and CDR2 SNEGSKA (reference sequence). The CDR3 loop reads CSASFSSGGSYEQYF. The CDR3, as DNA: TGCAGTGCTAGTTTTAGCAGCGGGGGTTCCTACGAGCAGTACTTC.

This chain joins TRBV7-3 and TRBJ1-1; D might be TRBD1 (6 bases). Germline V gene sequence: CDR1 SGHTA, CDR2 FQGTGA. The V end was cut by 4 bases, the J end by 4 bases, with 10 bases between. This CDR3 region has 13 residues. CDR3 coding DNA: TGTGCCAGCAGCTCAGACAGGAGCACTGAAGCTTTCTTT. It is translated as CASSSDRSTEAFF.

The chain joins TRBV2 to TRBJ1-5; the D gene is possibly TRBD1 (5 bases). From germline, CDR1 is SNHLY and CDR2 FYNNEI. The CDR3 length is 13 residues. Trimming took off 4 bases at V and 7 bases at J, with 11 bases between the two ends. The CDR3 is CASSGGTGQPQHF. CDR3 sequence (DNA): TGTGCCAGCAGTGGGGGGACGGGACAGCCCCAGCATTTT.

The chain couples TRBV2 to TRBJ1-1; D ambiguous. Between the trimmed V and J ends, which lost 3 bases and 8 bases, there was a span of 13 bases. The CDR3 consists of 13 residues. The germline CDR1 and CDR2 sequences are SNHLY and FYNNEI. The DNA of the CDR3 is TGTGCCAGCAGTGACCTTGGGGTCCGAGAAGCTTTCTTT. This encodes CASSDLGVREAFF.

The chain is built from TRBV7-2 and TRBJ2-2; 7 positions match TRBD1. Germline-derived CDR1 and CDR2 are SGHTA and FQGNSA. After removal of 5 bases from V and 3 bases from J, the junction contained 6 bases not matched to a gene. This CDR3 is 15 amino acids long. The CDR3 nucleotides are TGTGCCAGCAGCCTCGACAGGGAGTACACCGGGGAGCTGTTTTTT. Amino acid sequence: CASSLDREYTGELFF.

The rearrangement uses TRBV19 and TRBJ1-2, with D perhaps matching TRBD1 (6 bases). The CDR3 consists of 15 residues. Germline CDR1 LNHDA, CDR2 SQIVND (reference sequence). V lost 7 bases and J lost 3, with 18 bases in between. DNA of the CDR3: TGTGCCAGTACCGTCGGGGGGGCCTTGGACTATGGCTACACCTTC. The encoded protein is CASTVGGALDYGYTF.

The rearrangement joins TRBV18 to TRBJ1-4, with TRBD1 identical over 7 bases. This CDR3 region has 15 residues. V lost 0 bases, J lost 8 bases, and 6 bases stayed unmatched. Germline loops: CDR1 KGHSH, CDR2 LQKENI. The chain's CDR3 is CASSPPGQRGEKLFF. Written as DNA, the CDR3 is TGTGCCAGCTCACCACCGGGACAGAGAGGGGAAAAACTGTTTTTT. The full variable domain, its missing parts supplied by reference TRBV18 and TRBJ1-4, is NAGVMQNPRHLVRRRGQEARLRCSPMKGHSHVYWYRQLPEEGLKFMVYLQKENIIDESGMPKERFSAEFPKEGPSILRIQQVVRGDSAAYFCASSPPGQRGEKLFFGSGTQLSVL.